Sequencing of this T cell receptor (beta chain) was carried out in a study of T cells after posttransplantation cyclophosphamide. Control samples came 1 year after myeloablative marrow transplants with methotrexate plus calcineurin inhibitor. Trimming took 7 bases from V and 5 from J, leaving 17 bases between them. Per germline, CDR1 SNHLY and CDR2 FYNNEI. This CDR3 spans 14 amino acids. Some clones are missing from TCRdb's copy, which holds only in-frame ones; the method was immunoSEQ multiplex PCR. The sample records 15,000 to 20,000 clones, approximately 80% being singletons. The V call is TRBV2, the J call TRBJ2-5; D might be TRBD2 (5 bases). This clonotype originated in a male patient in his 30s who received an allogeneic stem cell transplant from an unrelated donor, was CMV-positive, and had acute and chronic GVHD. Some T cells may be transferred from the graft donor. Here the sequenced sample was PBMCs, taken 441 days after allogeneic stem cell transplant with calcineurin inhibitor and methotrexate. The CDR3 sequence: CASKWAMERETQYF. In DNA, the CDR3 is TGTGCCAGCAAATGGGCCATGGAGCGGGAGACCCAGTACTTC.